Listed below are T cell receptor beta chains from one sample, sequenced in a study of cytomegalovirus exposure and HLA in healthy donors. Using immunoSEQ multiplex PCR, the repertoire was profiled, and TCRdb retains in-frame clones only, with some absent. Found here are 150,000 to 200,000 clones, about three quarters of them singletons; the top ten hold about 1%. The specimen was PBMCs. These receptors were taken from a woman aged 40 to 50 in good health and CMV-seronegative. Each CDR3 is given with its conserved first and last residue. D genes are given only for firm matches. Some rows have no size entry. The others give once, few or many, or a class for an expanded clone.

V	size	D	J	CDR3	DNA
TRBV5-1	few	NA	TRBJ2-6	CASSGPRGSVSGANVLTF	TGCGCCAGCAGCGGACCGCGGGGTTCCGTCTCTGGGGCCAACGTCCTGACTTTC
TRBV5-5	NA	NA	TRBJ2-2	CASSSGVSVDPGELFF	TGTGCCAGCAGCTCGGGGGTCAGCGTAGACCCCGGGGAGCTGTTTTTT
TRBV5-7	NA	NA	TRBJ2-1	CASSLVPGYQQFF	TGTGCCAGCAGCTTGGTACCAGGCTATCAGCAGTTCTTC
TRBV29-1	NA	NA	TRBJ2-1	CSVEFVRTDNEQFF	TGCAGCGTTGAATTCGTTAGGACAGACAATGAGCAGTTCTTC
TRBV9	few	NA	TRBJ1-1	CASSFGTRGTEAFF	TGTGCCAGCAGCTTTGGGACGCGGGGGACTGAAGCTTTCTTT
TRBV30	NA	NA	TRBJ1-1	CAWSVSGTTEAFF	TGTGCCTGGAGTGTATCAGGCACCACTGAAGCTTTCTTT
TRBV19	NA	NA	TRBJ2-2	CASSMIPGSGELFF	TGTGCCAGTAGTATGATTCCAGGGTCCGGGGAGCTGTTTTTT
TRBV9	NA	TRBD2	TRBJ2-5	CASSLGTTQETQYF	TGTGCCAGCAGCCTCGGGACTACCCAAGAGACCCAGTACTTC
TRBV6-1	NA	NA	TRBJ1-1	CASRSTEAFF	TGTGCCAGCAGGAGCACTGAAGCTTTCTTT
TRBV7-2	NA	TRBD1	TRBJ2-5	CASSWWGQGFGRVGETQYF	TGTGCCAGCAGCTGGTGGGGACAGGGTTTTGGTAGGGTGGGGGAGACCCAGTACTTC
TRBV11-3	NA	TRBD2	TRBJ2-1	CASRETGLAGTEQFF	TGTGCCAGCAGGGAGACGGGACTAGCGGGAACTGAGCAGTTCTTC
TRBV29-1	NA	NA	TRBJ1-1	CSGTARGEAFF	TGCAGCGGTACCGCTCGGGGGGAAGCTTTCTTT
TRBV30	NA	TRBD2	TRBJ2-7	CAWSEGAGIFSYEQYF	TGTGCCTGGAGTGAGGGAGCGGGGATTTTCTCCTACGAGCAGTACTTC
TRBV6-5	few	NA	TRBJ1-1	CASTTGDEAFF	TGTGCCAGCACCACGGGGGATGAAGCTTTCTTT
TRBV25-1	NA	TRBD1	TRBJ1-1	CASRDTGGAWTEAFF	TGTGCCAGCAGAGATACAGGGGGCGCCTGGACTGAAGCTTTCTTT
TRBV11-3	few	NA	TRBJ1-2	CASSSSGPAGGGYTF	TGTGCCAGCAGCTCGTCAGGGCCCGCCGGTGGTGGCTACACCTTC
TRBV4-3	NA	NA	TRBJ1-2	CASSPSGQNYGYTF	TGCGCCAGCAGCCCGTCCGGACAAAACTATGGCTACACCTTC
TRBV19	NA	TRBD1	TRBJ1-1	CASLTPGQGTEAFF	TGTGCCAGTTTGACCCCGGGACAGGGGACTGAAGCTTTCTTT
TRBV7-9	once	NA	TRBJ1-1	CASSSRGGTEAFF	TGTGCCAGCAGCTCCAGGGGCGGCACTGAAGCTTTCTTT
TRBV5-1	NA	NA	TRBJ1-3	CASADRGNGNTIYF	TGCGCCAGCGCGGACCGGGGAAATGGAAACACCATATATTTT
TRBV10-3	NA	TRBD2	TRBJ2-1	CAISGTSTSGRANEQFF	TGTGCCATCAGTGGTACCTCAACTAGCGGGAGGGCCAATGAGCAGTTCTTC
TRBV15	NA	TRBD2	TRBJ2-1	CATSQGTSGIYNEQFF	TGTGCCACCAGCCAAGGGACTAGCGGAATCTACAATGAGCAGTTCTTC
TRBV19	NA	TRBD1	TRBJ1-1	CASSTYGQGAATEAFF	TGTGCCAGTAGTACTTATGGACAGGGGGCGGCCACTGAAGCTTTCTTT
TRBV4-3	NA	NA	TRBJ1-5	CASSLRRGGQPQHF	TGCGCCAGCAGCCTAAGGCGAGGCGGTCAGCCCCAGCATTTT
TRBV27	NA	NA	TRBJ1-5	CASRGEQGWGPQHF	TGTGCCAGCAGGGGTGAACAGGGTTGGGGGCCCCAGCATTTT
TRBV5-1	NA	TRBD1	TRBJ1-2	CASSLAGTVNYGYTF	TGCGCCAGCAGCTTGGCCGGGACAGTTAACTATGGCTACACCTTC
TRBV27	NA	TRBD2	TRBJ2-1	CASSLKLSGLDWSNEQFF	TGTGCCAGCAGTTTAAAGCTCTCCGGACTAGATTGGAGCAATGAGCAGTTCTTC
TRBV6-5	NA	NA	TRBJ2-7	CACGTGNYEQYF	TGTGCCTGCGGGACTGGAAACTACGAGCAGTACTTC
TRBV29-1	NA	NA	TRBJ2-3	CSVTAGTTRFFGYTQYF	TGCAGCGTCACGGCCGGGACAACTCGTTTCTTTGGATATACGCAGTATTTT
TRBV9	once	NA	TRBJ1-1	CASSDGGQLNTEAFF	TGTGCCAGCAGTGACGGCGGACAATTGAACACTGAAGCTTTCTTT
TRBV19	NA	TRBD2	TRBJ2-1	CASSQAGGRIGEQFF	TGTGCCAGTAGCCAGGCGGGCGGGAGAATAGGTGAGCAGTTCTTC
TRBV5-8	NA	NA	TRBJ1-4	CASSLRTPWAGKLFF	TGTGCCAGCAGCCTCCGGACTCCTTGGGCGGGAAAACTGTTTTTT
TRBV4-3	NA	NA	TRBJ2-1	CASSQYYSGEQFF	TGCGCCAGCAGCCAATACTACTCCGGCGAGCAGTTCTTC
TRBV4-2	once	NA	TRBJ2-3	CASSHSGGSGNTDTQYF	TGTGCCAGCAGCCACTCTGGTGGTAGCGGTAACACAGATACGCAGTATTTT
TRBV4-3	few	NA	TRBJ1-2	CASSQDVPITHGYTF	TGCGCCAGCAGCCAAGACGTCCCGATCACTCATGGCTACACCTTC
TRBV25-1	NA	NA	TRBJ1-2	CASSESAAPYGYTF	TGTGCCAGCAGTGAATCTGCGGCTCCTTATGGCTACACCTTC
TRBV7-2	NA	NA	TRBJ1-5	CASSPGGQPQHF	TGTGCCAGCAGCCCCGGCGGTCAGCCCCAGCATTTT
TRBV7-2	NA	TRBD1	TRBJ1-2	CASSPQGADYGYTF	TGTGCCAGCAGCCCACAGGGGGCTGACTATGGCTACACCTTC
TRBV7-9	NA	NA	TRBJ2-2	CASSFLNTGELFF	TGTGCCAGCAGCTTCCTTAACACCGGGGAGCTGTTTTTT
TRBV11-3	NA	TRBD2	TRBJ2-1	CASSLFSSGGDYNEQFF	TGTGCCAGCAGCTTATTTTCTAGCGGAGGCGATTACAATGAGCAGTTCTTC
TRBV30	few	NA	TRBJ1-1	CAWTDSGALAFF	TGTGCCTGGACTGACAGTGGGGCCTTGGCTTTCTTT
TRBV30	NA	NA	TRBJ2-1	CASESGLSYNEQFF	TGTGCCTCGGAGAGCGGACTTTCCTACAATGAGCAGTTCTTC
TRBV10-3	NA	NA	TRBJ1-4	CAARAGEREKLFF	TGTGCCGCCCGGGCCGGGGAACGGGAAAAACTGTTTTTT
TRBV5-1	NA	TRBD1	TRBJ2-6	CASSSIPSTGPGANVLTF	TGCGCCAGCAGCTCCATTCCGTCGACAGGGCCTGGGGCCAACGTCCTGACTTTC
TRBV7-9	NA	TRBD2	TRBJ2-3	CASSLGGGRAADTQYF	TGTGCCAGCAGCTTAGGTGGCGGGAGGGCCGCAGATACGCAGTATTTT
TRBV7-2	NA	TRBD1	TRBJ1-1	CASSLRGQGITEAFF	TGTGCCAGCAGCTTAAGGGGACAGGGTATCACTGAAGCTTTCTTT
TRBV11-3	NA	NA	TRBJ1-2	CASSLVSTVPNYGYTF	TGTGCCAGCAGCTTAGTATCGACAGTCCCTAACTATGGCTACACCTTC
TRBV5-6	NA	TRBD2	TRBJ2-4	CASSLGGRENIQYF	TGTGCCAGCAGCTTGGGAGGGAGGGAAAACATTCAGTACTTC
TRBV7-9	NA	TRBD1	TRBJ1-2	CASSLGGDRVNYGYTF	TGTGCCAGCAGCTTAGGAGGGGACAGGGTTAACTATGGCTACACCTTC
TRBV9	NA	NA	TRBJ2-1	CASTKAPGSYNEQFF	TGTGCCAGCACCAAGGCCCCGGGCTCCTACAATGAGCAGTTCTTC
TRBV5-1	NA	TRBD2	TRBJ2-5	CASSERTSGIQETQYF	TGCGCCAGCAGCGAGAGGACTAGCGGGATCCAAGAGACCCAGTACTTC
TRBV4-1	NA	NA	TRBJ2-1	CASSQVRLARNEQFF	TGCGCCAGCAGCCAAGTAAGGCTAGCGCGCAATGAGCAGTTCTTC
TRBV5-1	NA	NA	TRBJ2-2	CASRSGLNTGELFF	TGCGCCAGCAGGTCGGGACTTAACACCGGGGAGCTGTTTTTT
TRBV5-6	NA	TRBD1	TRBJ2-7	CASSSTVGTGRSYEQYF	TGTGCCAGCAGCTCAACGGTAGGGACAGGGAGGTCCTACGAGCAGTACTTC
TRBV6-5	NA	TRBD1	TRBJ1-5	CASSRSGTGNQPQHF	TGTGCCAGCAGCCGCTCCGGGACAGGGAATCAGCCCCAGCATTTT
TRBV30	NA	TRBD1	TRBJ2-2	CAWEGQAAGELFF	TGTGCCTGGGAAGGACAGGCCGCCGGGGAGCTGTTTTTT